A single sample is the source of the 8 T cell receptor beta chains below, sequenced in a study of shared clonotypes between healthy human individuals. Clones were read by immunoSEQ multiplex PCR, and TCRdb kept only the in-frame ones, dropping some. Found here are about 2.4 million clones, roughly 92% of them singletons; the top ten hold under 0.15%. Sequences were obtained from naive CD4+ T cells sorted from blood. Described subset: CD45RA+ positively selected. These receptors were obtained from a man aged 18 to 29 in good health.

The V gene is TRBV29-1, the J gene TRBJ2-1; TRBD1 matches 9 bases. The CDR3 is 13 amino acids. Germline V lookup: CDR1 SQVTM, CDR2 ANQGSEA. Trimming removed 5 bases from V and 2 bases from J; junction bases left unmatched: 1. CDR3 in amino acids: CSVRTGAYNEQFF. In DNA form, the CDR3 reads TGCAGCGTTAGGACAGGGGCCTACAATGAGCAGTTCTTC.

The chain couples TRBV6-5 to TRBJ1-2; D ambiguous. Germline V gene data show CDR1 as MNHEY and CDR2 as SVGAGI. The CDR3 length is 13 residues. Trimming removed 0 bases from V and 4 bases from J, with 6 bases in between. CDR3 amino acids: CASSYSGIYGYTF. CDR3 DNA: TGTGCCAGCAGTTACTCAGGCATCTATGGCTACACCTTC.

The chain combines TRBV7-3 with TRBJ2-1; D gene unclear. With 5 bases removed from V and 0 bases from J, the gap between germline ends came to 11 bases. Per the germline V gene, CDR1 is SGHTA and CDR2 is FQGTGA. The CDR3 length is 15 residues. In nucleotides, the CDR3 is TGTGCCAGCAGCCCCAGGCTGAGCTCCTACAATGAGCAGTTCTTC. It yields the protein CASSPRLSSYNEQFF.

A few counts support this clone. CDR3 in amino acids: CAWSYFGGSTEAFF. In DNA form, the CDR3 reads TGTGCCTGGAGTTACTTTGGGGGAAGCACTGAAGCTTTCTTT. The chain employs TRBV30 and TRBJ1-1; weak D call: TRBD1 (5 bases). V was shortened by 2 bases and J by 4 bases, with 14 bases between the two germline ends. The length of the CDR3 is 14 residues. Germline CDR1 and CDR2: GTSNPN and SVGIG (reference sequence).

The chain links TRBV30 to TRBJ1-1; D not resolved. The V and J ends lost 3 bases and 1 base respectively, with 9 bases between them. The CDR3 has 13 residues. Looked up from germline, CDR1 is GTSNPN and CDR2 is SVGIG (reference sequence). This CDR3 is CAWSPEANTEAFF. For the CDR3, the DNA is TGTGCCTGGAGCCCCGAGGCGAACACTGAAGCTTTCTTT. Variable domain in full (rest from reference TRBV30 and TRBJ1-1): SQTIHQWPATLVQPVGSPLSLECTVEGTSNPNLYWYRQAAGRGLQLLFYSVGIGQISSEVPQNLSASRPQDRQFILSSKKLLLSDSGFYLCAWSPEANTEAFFGQGTRLTVV.

The chain carries TRBV5-1 and TRBJ2-7, with 7 bases identical to TRBD1. Germline CDR1 SGHRS, CDR2 YFSETQ. The CDR3 is 15 residues long. Trimming took 1 base from V and 4 from J; bases not matched to a gene: 8. CDR3: CASSLSEGAKYEQYF. As DNA, the CDR3 is TGCGCCAGCAGCTTGAGTGAGGGGGCAAAGTACGAGCAGTACTTC.

This chain joins TRBV5-4 and TRBJ2-3; D uncertain. The CDR3 length is 13 residues. Germline V gives CDR1 SGHNT, CDR2 YYREEE (reference sequence). V was clipped by 0 bases and J by 2 bases, with 4 bases between them. CDR3 region: CASSLAPTDTQYF. The CDR3 bases are TGTGCCAGCAGCTTGGCCCCCACAGATACGCAGTATTTT.

The genes are TRBV27 and TRBJ1-2; TRBD1 aligns across 9 bases. The V segment lost 5 bases and the J segment 4 bases; nucleotides outside the gene matches: 8. The CDR3 length is 15 residues. Germline loops: CDR1 MNHEY, CDR2 SMNVEV (reference sequence). The CDR3 bases are TGTGCCAGCAGTCCGACGACAGGGGGAGGCTATGGCTACACCTTC. Encoded protein: CASSPTTGGGYGYTF.